The 25 T cell receptor beta chains given below trace back to one sample, sequenced in a study of cytomegalovirus exposure and HLA in healthy donors. Primers included in the PCR were 60 Vbeta and 13 Jbeta primers. The method was immunoSEQ multiplex PCR; TCRdb's version includes in-frame clones alone and lacks a portion of them. The table shows tens of thousands of clones, with more than 70% occurring only once. Sequencing was done on a sample of PBMCs. These receptors were taken from a man between 35 and 55 years old in good health and CMV-seronegative.

V gene TRBV5-1 combines with J gene TRBJ2-7; D gene unclear. CDR1 and CDR2 from the germline V gene are SGHRS and YFSETQ. The CDR3 is 13 residues long. Trimming shortened V by 5 bases and J by 3 bases, and 12 bases separated the two germline ends. As DNA, the CDR3 is TGCGCCAGCAGTCCAGGTGGTAACTACGAGCAGTACTTC. It encodes CASSPGGNYEQYF.

V usage is TRBV19 and J usage is TRBJ1-6, with D possibly being TRBD1 (5 bases). Between the trimmed V and J ends, which lost 3 bases and 3 bases, there was a span of 12 bases. The germline V gene encodes CDR1 LNHDA and CDR2 SQIVND (reference sequence). The CDR3 runs to 16 residues. CDR3 residues: CASSIRRGNYNSPLHF. The CDR3 nucleotides are TGTGCCAGTAGTATCCGGCGGGGCAACTATAATTCACCCCTCCACTTT.

CDR3: CAWIASNSGELFF. The CDR3, as DNA: TGTGCCTGGATCGCTAGCAACTCCGGGGAGCTGTTTTTT. The chain is built from TRBV30 and TRBJ2-2; possibly TRBD2 for D (5 bases). Germline CDR1 and CDR2: GTSNPN and SVGIG (reference sequence). The CDR3 is 13 amino acids. The V gene lost 4 bases and the J gene lost 6 bases, with 12 bases spanning the gap.

This clone was detected only a few times. The V call is TRBV30, the J call TRBJ1-5, with 9 bases fitting TRBD1. The CDR3 has 14 residues. Germline-derived CDR1 and CDR2 are GTSNPN and SVGIG (reference sequence). Trimming cost V 2 bases and J 5 bases; bases outside gene matches: 4. CDR3 bases: TGTGCCTGGAGTCCGGGACAGGGAGATCAGCCCCAGCATTTT. Protein: CAWSPGQGDQPQHF.

The count of this clone is one. The J gene is TRBJ2-1, the V gene TRBV29-1, with TRBD2 as a possible D gene (5 bases). This CDR3 region has 14 residues. Trimming removed 6 bases at V and 4 bases at J, with 16 bases between. The germline V gene encodes CDR1 SQVTM and CDR2 ANQGSEA. The chain's CDR3 is CSVSGFGVYNEQFF. In nucleotides, the CDR3 is TGCAGCGTCAGCGGTTTTGGGGTTTACAATGAGCAGTTCTTC.

The rearrangement links TRBV18 to TRBJ1-1, with TRBD1 identical over 8 bases. The CDR3 sequence is 15 residues long. Per the germline V gene, CDR1 is KGHSH and CDR2 is LQKENI. J gave up 5 bases and V 8 bases, and 13 bases lay outside the gene matches. This CDR3 is CASALYDRGGTEAFF. In DNA form, the CDR3 reads TGTGCCAGCGCCCTCTACGACAGGGGAGGAACTGAAGCTTTCTTT.

This clone was seen just once. The CDR3 region is CATSRDQRGLEADTQYF. In nucleotides, the CDR3 is TGTGCCACCAGCAGAGATCAGAGGGGGCTGGAAGCAGATACGCAGTATTTT. The chain links TRBV15 to TRBJ2-3; 7 bases match TRBD1. V lost 0 bases and J lost 4; bases outside the gene matches: 10. The germline V gene has CDR1 LNHNV and CDR2 YYDKDF (reference sequence). The CDR3 totals 17 residues.

Only one count was recorded for this clone. The chain combines TRBV6-1 with TRBJ1-3, with D possibly TRBD1 on 6 matching bases. Deletions cut 5 bases from V and 0 bases from J, with 11 bases between. The CDR3 is 15 amino acids. Germline CDR1 MNHNS, CDR2 SASEGT. As DNA, the CDR3 is TGTGCCAGCAGTACCGACAGGAGCTCTGGAAACACCATATATTTT. Translated, it gives CASSTDRSSGNTIYF.

This clone came up once. The V call is TRBV30, the J call TRBJ2-1; 8 bases are a match to TRBD2. The germline V gene has CDR1 GTSNPN and CDR2 SVGIG (reference sequence). The CDR3 is 14 amino acids. The V gene end was trimmed by 0 bases and the J gene end by 6 bases; junction bases not matched to a gene: 4. In DNA, the CDR3 is TGTGCCTGGAGTGTCGGACTAGCTCCCAATGAGCAGTTCTTC. Its protein is CAWSVGLAPNEQFF.

The rearrangement uses TRBV6-6 and TRBJ2-1, with TRBD2 as a possible D gene (5 bases). CDR1 MNHNY and CDR2 SVGAGI come from the germline V gene (reference sequence). The CDR3 sequence is 15 residues long. The ends were cut back, 2 bases at V and 2 bases at J, with 10 bases in the middle. The CDR3 DNA follows: TGTGCCAGCAGTTACGAGGGCCCAACCTACAATGAGCAGTTCTTC. Translated: CASSYEGPTYNEQFF.

V gene TRBV11-3 combines with J gene TRBJ1-4; D uncertain. The CDR3 is made up of 15 amino acids. Trimming took 0 bases from V and 8 from J, leaving 13 bases between them. Germline V gene sequence: CDR1 SGHNT, CDR2 YENEEA. The CDR3: CASSLDPGPREKLFF. The CDR3 nucleotides read TGTGCCAGCAGCTTAGATCCCGGCCCGCGGGAAAAACTGTTTTTT.

This chain connects TRBV19 to TRBJ1-2; D remains unclear. Germline values: CDR1 LNHDA, CDR2 SQIVND (reference sequence). Trimming took off 3 bases at V and 8 bases at J, with 10 bases between the two ends. The CDR3 covers 12 residues. Written as DNA, the CDR3 is TGTGCCAGTAGTATCCAGCGGAACGGCTACACCTTC. Its translation is CASSIQRNGYTF.

The chain links TRBV5-8 to TRBJ2-7, with D maybe TRBD2 (6 bases). CDR1 and CDR2 (germline): SGHTS, YDEGEE. V lost 0 bases and J lost 2, with 15 bases in between. The CDR3 length is 16 residues. DNA of the CDR3: TGTGCCAGCAGCTTGGGCGGGGCGCTAGGGCCCTACGAGCAGTACTTC. Its protein is CASSLGGALGPYEQYF.

The chain is built from TRBV28 and TRBJ1-5; possibly TRBD1 for D (5 bases). Germline CDR1 and CDR2: MDHEN and SYDVKM. CDR3 size: 11 residues. Trimming left V 10 bases short and J 2 bases short, with 6 bases between. The CDR3 loop reads CATGGNQPQHF. The DNA for the CDR3 is TGTGCCACGGGGGGCAATCAGCCCCAGCATTTT.

The chain has TRBV7-8 and TRBJ2-1, with 7 bases identical to TRBD2. Germline V gene sequence: CDR1 SGHVS, CDR2 FQNEAQ. The ends lost 0 bases at V and 4 bases at J; junction bases unmatched: 12. This CDR3 is 18 amino acids long. The CDR3 is CASSLALVPGLTYNEQFF. DNA of the CDR3: TGTGCCAGCAGCTTAGCGCTTGTACCGGGACTAACATACAATGAGCAGTTCTTC. Drawing the rest from reference TRBV7-8 and TRBJ2-1, the complete variable domain is GAGVSQSPRYKVAKRGQDVALRCDPISGHVSLFWYQQALGQGPEFLTYFQNEAQLDKSGLPSDRFFAERPEGSVSTLKIQRTQQEDSAVYLCASSLALVPGLTYNEQFFGPGTRLTVL.

This clone was recorded a few times. This chain joins TRBV25-1 and TRBJ2-7; 8 bases align to TRBD1. The germline gives CDR1 MGHDK, CDR2 SYGVNS. CDR3 size: 14 residues. V trimming: 5 bases; J trimming: 2 bases; junction bases outside the gene matches: 5. The CDR3 sequence is CASSQGAAPYEQYF. CDR3 nucleotide sequence: TGTGCCAGCAGTCAGGGGGCAGCCCCCTACGAGCAGTACTTC.

In DNA form, the CDR3 reads TGTGCCAGCAGTTTGGAGGGAGCAACTAATGAAAAACTGTTTTTT. The encoded protein is CASSLEGATNEKLFF. This chain joins TRBV28 and TRBJ1-4; D is uncertain. The V end lost 3 bases, the J end lost 0 bases, and 8 bases lay between the germline ends. CDR3 length equals 15 residues. Germline CDR1 reads MDHEN; CDR2 reads SYDVKM.

This chain connects TRBV6-1 to TRBJ2-5; TRBD1 agrees at 7 bases. The CDR3 totals 12 residues. CDR1 and CDR2 (germline): MNHNS, SASEGT. V lost 5 bases to trimming and J lost 7 bases; unmatched junction nucleotides: 4. DNA of the CDR3: TGTGCCAGCAGTCCAGGGGGAAGGACCCAGTACTTC. Protein: CASSPGGRTQYF.

The rearrangement joins TRBV10-3 to TRBJ2-7; TRBD2 agrees at 7 bases. The CDR3 loop spans 14 amino acids. CDR1 is ENHRY and CDR2 is SYGVKD in the germline V gene. The J segment lost 3 bases and the V segment lost 6 bases, leaving 8 bases of the junction unmatched. The CDR3 DNA is TGTGCCATCAGGACTAGCCTTAGTTACTACGAGCAGTACTTC. It specifies CAIRTSLSYYEQYF.

The J gene is TRBJ2-7, the V gene TRBV6-1, with 9 nucleotides matching TRBD2. Looked up from germline, CDR1 is MNHNS and CDR2 is SASEGT. J was trimmed by 6 bases and V by 4 bases; bases with no gene match: 7. CDR3 length: 14 residues. This CDR3 reads CASSGRTSAGEQYF. The CDR3 coding sequence is TGTGCCAGCAGTGGGAGGACTAGCGCTGGCGAGCAGTACTTC.

In this sample, this clone turned up a few times. J is TRBJ1-5 and V is TRBV2; TRBD1 agrees at 8 bases. The trim removed 4 bases at V and 3 bases at J, leaving 8 bases unmatched. Per the germline V gene, CDR1 is SNHLY and CDR2 is FYNNEI. The CDR3 contains 16 residues. The CDR3 region has the DNA TGTGCCAGCAGTGCGGTCCAGGGGGCGAACAATCAGCCCCAGCATTTT. Translated, it gives CASSAVQGANNQPQHF.

The J gene is TRBJ2-1, the V gene TRBV9; the D gene is possibly TRBD1 (5 bases). The V and J ends lost 3 bases and 3 bases respectively, with 7 bases between them. Germline values: CDR1 SGDLS, CDR2 YYNGEE. The CDR3 sequence is 13 residues long. CDR3 loop: CASSARDYNEQFF. DNA of the CDR3: TGTGCCAGCAGCGCCAGGGACTACAATGAGCAGTTCTTC.

The J gene is TRBJ2-7, the V gene TRBV4-1; no clear D. This CDR3 has 14 residues. Germline CDR1 MGHRA, CDR2 YSYEKL. V lost 0 bases and J lost 0, with 6 bases in between. CDR3 sequence (DNA): TGCGCCAGCAGCCAAGAACTGAGCTCCTACGAGCAGTACTTC. Protein: CASSQELSSYEQYF.

This chain joins TRBV9 and TRBJ2-7; tentatively, D is TRBD1 (6 bases). The ends were cut back, 4 bases at V and 6 bases at J, with 20 bases in the middle. Germline CDR1 and CDR2: SGDLS and YYNGEE. The CDR3 runs to 15 residues. CDR3 nucleotides: TGTGCCAGCAGCCTGACAGCCCGGGACACTGGCGAGCAGTACTTC. Translation gives CASSLTARDTGEQYF. Using reference TRBV9 and TRBJ2-7 for the parts outside the CDR3, the full variable domain is DSGVTQTPKHLITATGQRVTLRCSPRSGDLSVYWYQQSLDQGLQFLIQYYNGEERAKGNILERFSAQQFPDLHSELNLSSLELGDSALYFCASSLTARDTGEQYFGPGTRLTVT.

V is TRBV27 and J is TRBJ1-2, with a tentative D call TRBD1 (5 bases). V was trimmed by 6 bases and J by 7 bases, leaving 18 bases between them. The germline gives CDR1 MNHEY, CDR2 SMNVEV (reference sequence). There are 14 residues in the CDR3. Written as DNA, the CDR3 is TGTGCCAGCAGAGTGACCCAGGGTTTCGGTGGCTACACCTTC. Translating gives CASRVTQGFGGYTF.